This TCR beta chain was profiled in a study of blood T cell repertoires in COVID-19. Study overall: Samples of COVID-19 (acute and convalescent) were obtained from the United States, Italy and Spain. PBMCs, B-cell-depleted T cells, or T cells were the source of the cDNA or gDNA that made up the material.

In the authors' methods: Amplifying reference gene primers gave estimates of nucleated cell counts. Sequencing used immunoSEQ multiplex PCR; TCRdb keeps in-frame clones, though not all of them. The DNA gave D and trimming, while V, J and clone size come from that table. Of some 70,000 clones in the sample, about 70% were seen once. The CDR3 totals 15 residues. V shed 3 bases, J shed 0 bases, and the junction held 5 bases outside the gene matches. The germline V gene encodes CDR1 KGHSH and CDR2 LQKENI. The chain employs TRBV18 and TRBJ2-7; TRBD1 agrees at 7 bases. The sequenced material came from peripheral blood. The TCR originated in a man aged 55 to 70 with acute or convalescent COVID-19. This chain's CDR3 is CASSPRQGDSYEQYF. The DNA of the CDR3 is TGTGCCAGCTCACCCCGACAGGGAGACTCCTACGAGCAGTACTTC.